These T cell receptor beta chains were read from a single sample in a study of blood T cells in healthy people across ages. TCRdb passed the 5' RACE reads through MiXCR, listing each CDR3 protein once. This sample has roughly 1.6 million distinct CDR3 sequences, with roughly 30% found just once. Sequencing input: blood. These TCRs come from a woman in her twenties or thirties in good health. The CDR3 runs from the conserved cysteine through the conserved F or W. A D gene is named only where the DNA matches it firmly. Clone size appears in some rows only: once, few, many, or a class for an expanded clone.

NA	TRBV29-1	13	TRBD1	TRBJ1-1	TGCAGCGTTTTACAGGGGAGGGGTACTGAAGCTTTCTTT	CSVLQGRGTEAFF
few	TRBV20-1	14	TRBD1	TRBJ2-1	TGCAGTGCCCCTAGGACAGGGAGTAGGGATGAGCAGTTCTTC	CSAPRTGSRDEQFF
few	TRBV28	17	TRBD1	TRBJ2-7	TGTGCCAGCAGCCCGACCGGGACAGGGCCGTTGGGCTACGAGCAGTACTTC	CASSPTGTGPLGYEQYF
many	TRBV9	13	NA	TRBJ2-7	TGTGCCAGCAGCAGGACGGCGACCTACGAGCAGTACTTC	CASSRTATYEQYF
NA	TRBV20-1	11	NA	TRBJ2-5	TGCAGGGCTAGGGACGGGGAGACCCAGTACTTC	CRARDGETQYF
NA	TRBV5-1	15	NA	TRBJ1-1	TGCGCCAGCAGCTTGGATGCGGGCGGAAAGGGTGAAGCTTTCTTT	CASSLDAGGKGEAFF
few	TRBV10-1	15	NA	TRBJ2-7	TGCGCCAGCAGTGACTCGGACAGCCCGGTCGACGAGCAGTACTTC	CASSDSDSPVDEQYF
NA	TRBV29-1	14	TRBD2	TRBJ2-7	TGCAGCGGCGGGACTAGCGGGGGTCCTGGCGAGCAGTACTTC	CSGGTSGGPGEQYF
many	TRBV20-1	15	TRBD2	TRBJ2-5	TGCAGTGCTCGTGGACTAGCGGGATTGGAAGAGACCCAGTACTTC	CSARGLAGLEETQYF
NA	TRBV28	15	NA	TRBJ2-3	TGTGCCAGCAGTCCTCCCGGATGGAATCAAGATACGCAGTATTTT	CASSPPGWNQDTQYF
NA	TRBV15	15	NA	TRBJ2-5	TGTGCCACCAGCAGCCAGCCGAAACCCTCGGTGACCCAGTACTTC	CATSSQPKPSVTQYF
few	TRBV6-2/TRBV6-3	13	TRBD2	TRBJ2-4	TGTGCCAGCAGCTACGGGGAGGGAAACATTCAGTACTTC	CASSYGEGNIQYF
many	TRBV10-3	15	NA	TRBJ1-5	TGTGCCATCAGGGACGGGACTTATAGCAATCAGCCCCAGCATTTT	CAIRDGTYSNQPQHF
NA	TRBV6-1	16	TRBD2	TRBJ2-1	TGTGCCAGCAGCCGTGACGGGGGGAGCTCCTACAATGAGCAGTTCTTC	CASSRDGGSSYNEQFF
NA	TRBV7-8	14	TRBD2	TRBJ2-1	TGTGCCAGCGCCCGACTAGCTTTCGACAATGAGCAGTTCTTC	CASARLAFDNEQFF
few	TRBV9	14	NA	TRBJ2-5	TGTACCAGCAGCGTAGGAGCAGCTATCGAGACCCAGTACTTC	CTSSVGAAIETQYF
NA	TRBV6-1	14	NA	TRBJ1-5	TGTGCCAGCAGTGAAGTGGCAGGGAGTCACCCCCAGCATTTT	CASSEVAGSHPQHF
many	TRBV15	17	NA	TRBJ2-1	TGTGCCACCAGCAGAGATATCTTGGAGGGGACATACAATGAGCAGTTCTTC	CATSRDILEGTYNEQFF
few	TRBV4-1	15	TRBD1	TRBJ2-1	TGCGCCAGCAGTAAAGACAGGGACTCCTACAATGAGCAGTTCTTC	CASSKDRDSYNEQFF
NA	TRBV5-1	14	NA	TRBJ1-6	TGCGCCAGCAATTATGGGCAGGGGAATTCACCCCTCCACTTT	CASNYGQGNSPLHF
NA	TRBV20-1	13	NA	TRBJ2-7	TGCAGTGCTAGAGGGCAGCTAGCCTACGAGCAGTACTTC	CSARGQLAYEQYF
NA	TRBV20-1	13	NA	TRBJ2-2	TGCAGTGCTAGATATCCTTACACCGGGGAGCTGTTTTTT	CSARYPYTGELFF
NA	TRBV7-2	16	NA	TRBJ2-3	TGTGCCAGCAGCTATTCTCTTAGCAGAAGCACAGATACGCAGTATTTT	CASSYSLSRSTDTQYF
NA	TRBV28	14	NA	TRBJ2-3	TGTGCCAGCAGTTTTGTTGGGGCGGCAGATACGCAGTATTTT	CASSFVGAADTQYF
NA	TRBV9	15	NA	TRBJ2-1	TGTGCCAGCAGCGTAAGGCCGGTGGAGGGCAATGAGCAGTTCTTC	CASSVRPVEGNEQFF
many	TRBV11-2	16	NA	TRBJ2-3	TGTGCCAGCAGCTTAGGGGGGACGGGGGGCACAGATACGCAGTATTTT	CASSLGGTGGTDTQYF
NA	TRBV11-2	16	TRBD2	TRBJ2-5	TGTGCCAGCAGCTTAGATGGGGGGGGAGTTCAAGAGACCCAGTACTTC	CASSLDGGGVQETQYF